A selection of T cell receptor beta chains follows, all from one sample in a study of T cell responses to AZD1222 COVID-19 vaccine. Method: immunoSEQ multiplex PCR; TCRdb's copy keeps in-frame clones and lacks some. Of about 140,000 clones in the sample, 80% to 95% are singletons; the top ten hold about 3.7%. The source was peripheral blood, collected 28 days after the second AZD1222 dose. Source of these receptors: an adult who received the AZD1222 COVID-19 vaccine. Each CDR3 is given with its conserved first and last residue. The D gene is left open where the match is weak. The size of a clone is reported for some rows only, either as once, few or many, or as a class for expanded clones.

clone size	J gene	V gene	D gene	CDR3 DNA	CDR3 protein
once	TRBJ2-4	TRBV21-1	-	TGTGCCAGCCGACTAGCGGGAGGCCCTTTAGCCAAAAACATTCAGTACTTC	CASRLAGGPLAKNIQYF
-	TRBJ1-6	TRBV28	TRBD1	TGTGCCAGCCGACAGGGTAATAATTCACCCCTCCACTTT	CASRQGNNSPLHF
once	TRBJ2-7	TRBV6-6	TRBD1	TGTGCCAGCAGTAACCGTGGACAGGGTTACGAGCAGTACTTC	CASSNRGQGYEQYF
-	TRBJ1-2	TRBV5-1	-	TGCGCCAGCAGCTTTGGCAGCCGCCCCTTAGTGGATGGCTACACCTTC	CASSFGSRPLVDGYTF
-	TRBJ2-7	TRBV6-2/TRBV6-3	TRBD2	TGTGCCAGCAGTCTCACTAGCGGGTTCTACGAGCAGTACTTC	CASSLTSGFYEQYF
-	TRBJ2-7	TRBV6-6	TRBD1	TGTGCCAGCGCAAACCAGGGGGCGGGCTACGAGCAGTACTTC	CASANQGAGYEQYF
-	TRBJ2-1	TRBV5-1	TRBD2	TGCGCCAGCAGCCCTAGCGGGAGGGCCTTTGATGAGCAGTTCTTC	CASSPSGRAFDEQFF
-	TRBJ2-2	TRBV28	-	TGTGCCAGCCGTAGACCCTCGAACACCGGGGAGCTGTTTTTT	CASRRPSNTGELFF
-	TRBJ1-5	TRBV4-2	-	TGTGCCAGCAGCCAAGATAATTATCAGCCCCAGCATTTT	CASSQDNYQPQHF
once	TRBJ2-3	TRBV6-1	-	TGTGCCAGCAGTGAACGCAGGGTCTCCGATAATACGCAGTATTTT	CASSERRVSDNTQYF
-	TRBJ1-3	TRBV30	-	TGTGCCTGGAGTGTACCCATGAACTCTGGAAACACCATATATTTT	CAWSVPMNSGNTIYF
-	TRBJ2-2	TRBV7-2	TRBD1	TGTGCCAGCAGCTCATATAACAGGGGAATGAGCACCGGGGAGCTGTTTTTT	CASSSYNRGMSTGELFF
-	TRBJ2-7	TRBV2	-	TGTGCCAGCAATCGGTTAGGAGGGGTCTACGAGCAGTACTTC	CASNRLGGVYEQYF
-	TRBJ1-2	TRBV6-5	-	TGTGCCAGCAGTTACGCAGGGGTGGTGGATGGCTACACCTTC	CASSYAGVVDGYTF
-	TRBJ1-3	TRBV5-4	-	TGTGCCAGCAGCTTTTATGCCGCGGAGGGCACCATATATTTT	CASSFYAAEGTIYF
-	TRBJ2-7	TRBV2	-	TGTGCCGGAGGCTTAACGAACTACGAGCAGTACTTC	CAGGLTNYEQYF
-	TRBJ1-3	TRBV5-1	-	TGCGCCAGCTCCCCTGGGGGCTCTGGAAACACCATATATTTT	CASSPGGSGNTIYF
-	TRBJ1-2	TRBV9	TRBD1	TGTGCCAGCAGCGTAGAGGACAGGGGGTATGGCTACACCTTC	CASSVEDRGYGYTF
-	TRBJ1-1	TRBV15	-	TGTGCCACCAGCAGAGATCTGGCGGCCAACACTGAAGCTTTCTTT	CATSRDLAANTEAFF
-	TRBJ1-4	TRBV25-1	TRBD1	TGTGCCAGCAGTAGTCCGGTCAGGGGGAATGAAAAACTGTTTTTT	CASSSPVRGNEKLFF
once	TRBJ2-7	TRBV5-6	-	TGTGCCAGCAGCTTAAGAGGCTCCTACGAGCAGTACTTC	CASSLRGSYEQYF
few	TRBJ1-1	TRBV29-1	TRBD1	TGCAGCGTTGAAACAGGGGGGAACACTGAAGCTTTCTTT	CSVETGGNTEAFF
-	TRBJ2-5	TRBV7-2	-	TGTGCCAGCAGCTTAGTGCAAGGAGAGACCCAGTACTTC	CASSLVQGETQYF
-	TRBJ2-1	TRBV2	-	TGTGCCAGCCACCGTCTCAATGAGCAGTTCTTC	CASHRLNEQFF
few	TRBJ1-6	TRBV6-2/TRBV6-3	-	TGTGCCAGCAGCTTCGGAAATTCACCCCTCCACTTT	CASSFGNSPLHF
once	TRBJ2-6	TRBV29-1	-	TGCAGCGCGGAAATCAGGGACTCTGGGGCCAACGTCCTGACTTTC	CSAEIRDSGANVLTF
-	TRBJ2-5	TRBV5-1	TRBD1	TGCGCCAGCAGAGACCGGGACAGGGTTCACCAAGAGACCCAGTACTTC	CASRDRDRVHQETQYF
-	TRBJ1-6	TRBV5-5	-	TGTGCCAGCAGCTTGGGGGTGAGCTCCTATAATTCACCCCTCCACTTT	CASSLGVSSYNSPLHF
-	TRBJ2-7	TRBV28	TRBD2	TGTGCCAGCAGTTTAACGGCTAGCGGGAGCCACGAGCAGTACTTC	CASSLTASGSHEQYF
-	TRBJ2-3	TRBV6-2/TRBV6-3	TRBD2	TGTGCCAGCAGTCGACTAGCGGGAGGAGGCACAGATACGCAGTATTTT	CASSRLAGGGTDTQYF
-	TRBJ2-1	TRBV2	TRBD2	TGTGCCAGCATCTTGACACGGACTAGCGGGAAGAATGAGCAGTTCTTC	CASILTRTSGKNEQFF
-	TRBJ2-1	TRBV28	TRBD2	TGTGCCAGCAGTGGCCCGGGACTAGCGGGTTCCATTGAGCAGTTCTTC	CASSGPGLAGSIEQFF
-	TRBJ2-7	TRBV4-3	-	TGCGCCAGCAGCCAAGATTCTACCCCATCCTACGAGCAGTACTTC	CASSQDSTPSYEQYF
-	TRBJ1-1	TRBV10-3	-	TGTGCCATCAGTGAGAAAGACAGATCGAACACTGAAGCTTTCTTT	CAISEKDRSNTEAFF
-	TRBJ1-4	TRBV7-9	-	TGTGCCAGCAGCTTAGCAGGCTGGAAACTGTTTTTT	CASSLAGWKLFF
once	TRBJ1-5	TRBV5-1	-	TGCGCCAGCACAACAGGTGGCCCTCCCAATCAGCCCCAGCATTTT	CASTTGGPPNQPQHF
-	TRBJ1-5	TRBV6-5	-	TGTGCCAGCAGTCTCCGGACAGTTAGCAATCAGCCCCAGCATTTT	CASSLRTVSNQPQHF
-	TRBJ2-3	TRBV5-1	TRBD2	TGCGCCAGCAGCTTCGGCGGGAGGGTCGGCACAGATACGCAGTATTTT	CASSFGGRVGTDTQYF
-	TRBJ2-3	TRBV24-1	-	TGTGCCACCAGTGATTTTTACGCGGGGGATACGCAGTATTTT	CATSDFYAGDTQYF
-	TRBJ2-3	TRBV3-1/TRBV3-2	TRBD2	TGTGCCAGCAGCCAGGGGACTAGCGGGAGGAGCCCAGATACGCAGTATTTT	CASSQGTSGRSPDTQYF
-	TRBJ1-6	TRBV3-1/TRBV3-2	TRBD1	TGTGCCAGCAGCCAGGACAGGGGTGGAAATTCACCCCTCCACTTT	CASSQDRGGNSPLHF
once	TRBJ1-5	TRBV19	-	TGTGCCAGTAGTTCGGGGAGTTCGGCCCAGCATTTT	CASSSGSSAQHF
-	TRBJ1-2	TRBV6-5	-	TGTGCCAGCTCTCCAGGGGCAGGCTATGGCTACACCTTC	CASSPGAGYGYTF
-	TRBJ1-2	TRBV6-5	-	TGTGCCAGCAGTCGAACGAGCCTAAATGGCTACACCTTC	CASSRTSLNGYTF
once	TRBJ2-3	TRBV7-8	-	TGTGCCAGCAGCTTAGTTCTAATAGGACTCGCAGATACGCAGTATTTT	CASSLVLIGLADTQYF
once	TRBJ1-2	TRBV2	-	TGTGCCAGCAGTGAAGCAAGTTCTGTAATGGGCGGCTACACCTTC	CASSEASSVMGGYTF